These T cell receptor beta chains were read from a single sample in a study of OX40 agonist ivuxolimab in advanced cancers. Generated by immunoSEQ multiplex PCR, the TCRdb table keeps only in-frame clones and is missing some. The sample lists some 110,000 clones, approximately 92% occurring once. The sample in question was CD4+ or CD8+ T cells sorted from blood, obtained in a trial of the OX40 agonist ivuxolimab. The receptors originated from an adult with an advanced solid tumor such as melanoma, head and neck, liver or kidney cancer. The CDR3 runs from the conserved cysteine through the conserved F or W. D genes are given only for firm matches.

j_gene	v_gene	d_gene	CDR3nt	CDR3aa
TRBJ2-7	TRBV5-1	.	TGCGCCAGCAGCTCTGGGGGATACGAGCAGTACTTC	CASSSGGYEQYF
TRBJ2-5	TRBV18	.	TGTGCCAGCTCACCGTCTCAGGGGACCCAGTACTTC	CASSPSQGTQYF
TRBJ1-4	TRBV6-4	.	TGTGCCAGCAGTGACTCGAGTGCGACTAATGAAAAACTGTTTTTT	CASSDSSATNEKLFF
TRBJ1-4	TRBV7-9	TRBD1	TGTGCCAGCAGCGGAGGACAGGGAAACGCCGGAGAAAAACTGTTTTTT	CASSGGQGNAGEKLFF
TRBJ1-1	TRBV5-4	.	TGTGCCAGCAGCGGCACAGGGTCGGAGAACACTGAAGCTTTCTTT	CASSGTGSENTEAFF
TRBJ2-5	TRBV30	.	TGTGCCTGGAGTCCCTACGGCTCTGAGACCCAGTACTTC	CAWSPYGSETQYF
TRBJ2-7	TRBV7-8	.	TGTGCCAGCAGCCCGCGATTCCTCTCCAACGAGCAGTACTTC	CASSPRFLSNEQYF
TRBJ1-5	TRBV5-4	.	TGTGCCAGCAGTTTGGGCAGCGGCAATCAGCCCCAGCATTTT	CASSLGSGNQPQHF
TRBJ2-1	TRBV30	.	TGTGCCCTGAGCAGGGGCTACAATGAGCAGTTCTTC	CALSRGYNEQFF
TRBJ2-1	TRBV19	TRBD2	TGTGCCAGTAGTATGATGGCTAGCGGGGGTAATGAGCAGTTCTTC	CASSMMASGGNEQFF
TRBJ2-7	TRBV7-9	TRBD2	TGTGCCAGCAGTTCCCCCGGCCGGGGGGACTACGAGCAGTACTTC	CASSSPGRGDYEQYF
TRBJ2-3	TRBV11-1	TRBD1	TGTGCCAGCAGGAACCGGGACAGGGCCGGCACAGATACGCAGTATTTT	CASRNRDRAGTDTQYF